The following is a T cell receptor beta chain sequence with its context. Germline V gene sequence: CDR1 ENHRY, CDR2 SYGVKD. After removal of 7 bases from V and 0 bases from J, the junction contained 3 bases not matched to a gene. This CDR3 region has 13 residues. This sample was taken from a study of T cell changes during pregnancy in multiple sclerosis. TCRdb's copy holds only in-frame clones and misses some; the assay was immunoSEQ multiplex PCR. The table includes roughly 69,000 clones, about 91% detected once. The sequence derives from a female donor with multiple sclerosis, enrolled in a pregnancy study. The chain recombines TRBV10-3 with TRBJ2-7; 7 bases fit TRBD2. The source material was peripheral blood, sampled after pregnancy. Here the CDR3 DNA reads TGTGCCATCAACGGCGGGAGCTCCTACGAGCAGTACTTC. Translation: CAINGGSSYEQYF.